The source of this T cell receptor (beta chain) is a study of cytomegalovirus exposure and HLA in healthy donors. Though nominally healthy at sampling, donors likely had unrecorded immune exposures. The study ran its PCR with 60 Vbeta and 13 Jbeta primers. The table came from immunoSEQ multiplex PCR; TCRdb's copy has only in-frame clones and leaves some out. This sample carries fewer than 200,000 clones, 70% to 90% of them seen once, and the ten largest clones take about 2.2%. This CDR3 is 16 amino acids long. Per the germline V gene, CDR1 is MDHEN and CDR2 is SYDVKM. J lost 4 bases, V lost 6 bases, and 10 bases had no gene match.

The chain joins TRBV28 to TRBJ2-3; 10 nucleotides line up with TRBD2. This clonotype was sampled from a woman in her twenties or thirties in good health and CMV-seronegative. The sample taken for sequencing was PBMCs. The CDR3 region has the DNA TGTGCCAGCAGCCTCCCACTAGCGGGATCCCCAGATACGCAGTATTTT. Amino acids: CASSLPLAGSPDTQYF.